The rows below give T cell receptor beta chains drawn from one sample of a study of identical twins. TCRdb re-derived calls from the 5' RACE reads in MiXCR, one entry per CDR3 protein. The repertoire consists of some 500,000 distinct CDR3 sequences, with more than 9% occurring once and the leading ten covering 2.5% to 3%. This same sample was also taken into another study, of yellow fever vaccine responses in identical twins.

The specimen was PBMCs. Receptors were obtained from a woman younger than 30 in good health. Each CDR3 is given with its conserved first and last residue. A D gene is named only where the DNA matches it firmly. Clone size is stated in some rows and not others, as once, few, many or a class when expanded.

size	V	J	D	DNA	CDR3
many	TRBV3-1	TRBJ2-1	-	TGTGCCAGCAGCCAAGGCAATGAGCAGTTCTTC	CASSQGNEQFF
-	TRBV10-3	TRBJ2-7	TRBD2	TGTGCCATCAGCCTAATCGTGGGGGGGATCGAAAAGCAGTACTTC	CAISLIVGGIEKQYF
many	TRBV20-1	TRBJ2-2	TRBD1	TGCAGTGCTGGGACAGTGAACACCGGGGAGCTGTTTTTT	CSAGTVNTGELFF
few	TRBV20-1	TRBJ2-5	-	TGCAGCGCCGGCGACCGACAGACCCAGTACTTC	CSAGDRQTQYF
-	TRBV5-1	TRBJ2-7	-	TGCGCCAGCAGCTTGAGGGCAGGCTACTACGAGCAGTACTTC	CASSLRAGYYEQYF
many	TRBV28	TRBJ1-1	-	TGTGCCAGCAGTCCGACTACAGCAACTACGAACACTGAAGCTTTCTTT	CASSPTTATTNTEAFF
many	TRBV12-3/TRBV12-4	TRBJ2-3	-	TGTGCCAGCAGTTTTTCCAGGTCTACAGATACGCAGTATTTT	CASSFSRSTDTQYF
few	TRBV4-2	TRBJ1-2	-	TGTGCCAGCAGCCAAGTTAGGGATGGCTATGGCTACACCTTC	CASSQVRDGYGYTF
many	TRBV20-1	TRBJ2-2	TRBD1	TGCAGTGCTAAATTAACAGGGACAGGGTTGTTTACCGGGGAGCTGTTTTTT	CSAKLTGTGLFTGELFF
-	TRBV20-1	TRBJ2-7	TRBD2	TGCAGTGGGACCAGGGCTAGCGGGAGGCCCGAGCAGTACTTC	CSGTRASGRPEQYF
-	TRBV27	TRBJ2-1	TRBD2	TGTGCCAGCAGCCTTTCTAGCGGCCGCGGACCCTACAATGAGCAGTTCTTC	CASSLSSGRGPYNEQFF
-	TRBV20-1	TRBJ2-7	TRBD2	TGCAGTGGTAGAATCCCCCTAGCGGGGGTTTCTGGGCAGTACTTC	CSGRIPLAGVSGQYF
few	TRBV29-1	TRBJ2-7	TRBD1	TGCAGCGCTACAGGGGACTCCTACGAGCAGTACTTC	CSATGDSYEQYF
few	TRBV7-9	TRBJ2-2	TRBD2	TGTGCCAGCAGCTCTACTAGCGGGAGGGCCTCCGCCGGGGAGCTGTTTTTT	CASSSTSGRASAGELFF
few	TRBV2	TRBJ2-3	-	TGTGCCAGCAGTGAATGGGGGGTACCACCTTTAGAAGATACGCAGTATTTT	CASSEWGVPPLEDTQYF
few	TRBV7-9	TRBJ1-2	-	TGTGCCAGCAGCTTAGCGGTAGAGGGTGATGGCTACACCTTC	CASSLAVEGDGYTF
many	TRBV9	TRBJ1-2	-	TGTGCCAGCAGCTCACGATATGGCTACACCTTC	CASSSRYGYTF
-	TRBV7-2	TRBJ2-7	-	TGTGCCAGCAGGGTAGGGCCCCACTACGAGCAGTACTTC	CASRVGPHYEQYF
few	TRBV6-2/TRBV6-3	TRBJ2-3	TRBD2	TGTGCCAGCAGTTACTCGAGTCATTCTCCGGTCTTCAGCGGGGGGGCTAGCACAGATACGCAGTATTTT	CASSYSSHSPVFSGGASTDTQYF
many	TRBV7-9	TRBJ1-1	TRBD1	TGTGCCAGCAGCGACTATGGGACAGAGAACACTGAAGCTTTCTTT	CASSDYGTENTEAFF
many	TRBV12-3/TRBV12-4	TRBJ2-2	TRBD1	TGTGCCAGCAGAGGGACAGGGGCGACCACCGGGGAGCTGTTTTTT	CASRGTGATTGELFF
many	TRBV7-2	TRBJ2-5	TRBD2	TGTGCCAGCAGCTACGACGGGAGGGGGGTAGAGACCCAGTACTTC	CASSYDGRGVETQYF
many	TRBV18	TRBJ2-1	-	TGTGCCAGCTCGGATGATGTCCATGAGCAGTTCTTC	CASSDDVHEQFF
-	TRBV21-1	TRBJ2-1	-	TGTGCCAGCAGTCCTGCTGGGAGGGTCGGCAATGAGCAGTTCTTC	CASSPAGRVGNEQFF
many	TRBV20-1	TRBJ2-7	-	TGCAGTGCTAGTCCGCTTAGGGACACGCCAAACTACGAGCAGTACTTC	CSASPLRDTPNYEQYF
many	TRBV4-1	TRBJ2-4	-	TGCGCCAGCAGCCAAGTACTAGAACCCAAAAACATTCAGTACTTC	CASSQVLEPKNIQYF
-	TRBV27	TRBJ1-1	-	TGTGCCAGCAGGGGAGGGCGATCGAACACTGAAGCTTTCTTT	CASRGGRSNTEAFF
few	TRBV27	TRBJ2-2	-	TGTGCCAGCAGTTTAAAACTCTTTCCGGTGGAGCTGTTTTTT	CASSLKLFPVELFF
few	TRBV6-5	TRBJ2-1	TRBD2	TGTGCCAGCAGTTCGCCCGGGGAGGGCTTGAATGAGCAGTTCTTC	CASSSPGEGLNEQFF
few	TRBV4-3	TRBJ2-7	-	TGCGCCAGCAGCCAAGGGACAGCGGAGGTCAGCGAGCAGTACTTC	CASSQGTAEVSEQYF
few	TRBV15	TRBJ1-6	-	TGTGCCACCAGCAGTCCAAAACCCCTCCACTTT	CATSSPKPLHF
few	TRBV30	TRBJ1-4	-	TGTGCCTGGAGCGCGGGCCAGGTCGACGAAAAACTGTTTTTT	CAWSAGQVDEKLFF
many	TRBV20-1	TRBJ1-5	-	TGCAGTGCTAGAGAGGACAACAATCAGCCCCAGCATTTT	CSAREDNNQPQHF
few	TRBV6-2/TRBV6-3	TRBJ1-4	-	TGTGCCAGCAGTTACTCGGCCAGAGACGCAACTAATGAAAAACTGTTTTTT	CASSYSARDATNEKLFF
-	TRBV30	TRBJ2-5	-	TGTGCCTGGAGACAAGGGGGGGGTCAAGAGACCCAGTACTTC	CAWRQGGGQETQYF
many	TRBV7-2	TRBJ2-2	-	TGTGCCAGCAGCTTGCGGGGACAGAAAAACACCGGGGAGCTGTTTTTT	CASSLRGQKNTGELFF
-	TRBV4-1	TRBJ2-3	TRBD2	TGCGCCAGCAGCCAAGCTAGCGGGGTCGACACAGATACGCAGTATTTT	CASSQASGVDTDTQYF
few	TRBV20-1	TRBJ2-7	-	TGCAGTGCCAGGGGCGGGGGAGATGAGCAGTACTTC	CSARGGGDEQYF
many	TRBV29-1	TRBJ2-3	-	TGCAGCCCCACAAATCGAGATACGCAGTATTTT	CSPTNRDTQYF
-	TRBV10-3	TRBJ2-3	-	TGTGCCATCAGTGTAACAGTTCGGGGAGATCCTAGCACAGATACGCAGTATTTT	CAISVTVRGDPSTDTQYF
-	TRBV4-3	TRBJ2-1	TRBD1	TGCGCCAGCAGCCAAGATAAGGGCGGGACAGGGTATTTCAATGAGCAGTTCTTC	CASSQDKGGTGYFNEQFF
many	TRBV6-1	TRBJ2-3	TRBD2	TGTGCCAGCAGTGCCCTGACTAGCGGGGTTGCAGATACGCAGTATTTT	CASSALTSGVADTQYF
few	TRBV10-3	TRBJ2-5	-	TGTGCCATCGGGGGGGCAGGCCACTCGACCCAGTACTTC	CAIGGAGHSTQYF
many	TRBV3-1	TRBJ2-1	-	TGTGCCAGCAGCCAAGATCATAGGGGTTTAGATGAGCAGTTCTTC	CASSQDHRGLDEQFF
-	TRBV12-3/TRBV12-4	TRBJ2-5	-	TGTGCCAGCAGGGCGGGACTCGCATACCAAGAGACCCAGTACTTC	CASRAGLAYQETQYF
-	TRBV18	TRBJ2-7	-	TGTGCCAGCTCACCCCCGGCTCGTAGCTCCTACGAGCAGTACTTC	CASSPPARSSYEQYF
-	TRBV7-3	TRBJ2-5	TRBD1	TGTGCCAGCAGCTTAAGGAGAGGACAGGTGGACCAAGAGACCCAGTACTTC	CASSLRRGQVDQETQYF
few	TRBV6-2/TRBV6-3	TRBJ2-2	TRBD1	TGTGCCAGCAGTTACTCGATAAGGACAGGGTCATTTATTAGCACCGGGGAGCTGTTTTTT	CASSYSIRTGSFISTGELFF
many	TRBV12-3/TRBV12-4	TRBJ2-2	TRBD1	TGTGCCAGCAAAACCAGGGGAGACAGGGCCCAGTCCGGGGAGCTGTTTTTT	CASKTRGDRAQSGELFF
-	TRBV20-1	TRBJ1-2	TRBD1	TGCAGTGCTAGGAACGGACAGGGTGGCTATGGCTACACCTTC	CSARNGQGGYGYTF
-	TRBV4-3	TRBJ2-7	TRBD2	TGCGCCAGCAGCCAAGAGACTGGACTAGCGGGGTTTTACGAGCAGTACTTC	CASSQETGLAGFYEQYF